This T cell receptor beta chain was captured by sequencing in a study of regulatory T cells in long-lasting Graves disease. Time point reported: newly diagnosed GD, antithyroid drugs for less than 3 months. The TCR library was made from RNA extracted from PBMCs. Germline CDR1 and CDR2: MGHRA and YSYEKL. This CDR3 spans 16 amino acids. V shed 0 bases and J 5 bases; nucleotides not matched to a gene: 5. Relying on iRepertoire HTBI primers and Arm-PCR of CDR3 regions, the team built TCR beta libraries. TCRdb re-called the multiplex PCR reads with MiXCR, one entry per CDR3 protein. The sample yields around 360,000 distinct CDR3 sequences, around 16% seen once. The same specimen was also included in a second study, on T cells in Graves' hyperthyroidism and ophthalmopathy. Turning to that study: Hyperthyroidism was newly diagnosed in patients aged 18 to 65 (duration under 2 months).

The chain carries TRBV4-1 and TRBJ2-5; TRBD2 matches at 11 bases. The TCR was taken from a woman under 30 with Graves disease. The sequenced sample was peripheral blood mononuclear cells (PBMCs), obtained at new diagnosis, from a patient treated with antithyroid drugs. The CDR3 protein is CASSQDRSGRGETQYF. The CDR3 DNA is TGCGCCAGCAGCCAAGATCGTAGCGGGAGGGGTGAGACCCAGTACTTC.